Listed below are T cell receptor beta chains from one sample, sequenced in a study of tumor-infiltrating lymphocytes in primary liver carcinoma. Via MiXCR, TCRdb re-called the multiplex PCR reads, giving one row per CDR3 protein. Of around 35,000 distinct CDR3 sequences listed, roughly 80% are singletons. The specimen was tumor-adjacent normal liver tissue. Receptors originate from a man aged 35 to 55 with primary liver carcinoma and hepatitis B virus infection. Each CDR3 is given with its conserved first and last residue. D genes are given only for firm matches. A row's size may be missing; if present it is once, few, many or a size class.

>.|.|TRBJ2-7|TRBV29-1
TGCAGTGCCATGACATCTGGGACCGGCACTCACGAGCAGTACTTC
CSAMTSGTGTHEQYF
>TRBD1|.|TRBJ2-2|TRBV5-1
TGCGCCAGCAGCTCGGCACTGGGGACAGGGGGTTACACCGGGGAGCTGTTTTTT
CASSSALGTGGYTGELFF
>.|.|TRBJ2-2|TRBV5-1
TGTGCCAGCAGCCTACAACACAGGACGAACACCGGGGGGCTGTTTTTT
CASSLQHRTNTGGLFF
>.|.|TRBJ1-1|TRBV29-1
TGCAGCGTTGGTGTAGGATGGGCTATGAACACTGAAGCTTTCTTT
CSVGVGWAMNTEAFF
>.|.|TRBJ2-5|TRBV29-1
TGCAACGTTAAGCCGGGGGAGACCCAGTACTTC
CNVKPGETQYF
>.|many|TRBJ2-7|TRBV21-1
TGTGCCAGCATGGTCACGGCGTGCGAGCAGTACTTC
CASMVTACEQYF
>.|few|TRBJ1-5|TRBV10-3
TGTACCATCAGTGAAGGTCAGGGCAGAGGGCGGCCCCAACATTTT
CTISEGQGRGRPQHF
>TRBD2|.|TRBJ2-7|TRBV6-6
TGTGCCAGCAGTTACTTCGGACTAGCGGGCTTAAGCTCATACGAGCAGTACTTC
CASSYFGLAGLSSYEQYF
>.|.|TRBJ2-3|TRBV4-1
TGTGCCAGCAGCCAAAAAGAAGGCACAGATACGCTGTATTTT
CASSQKEGTDTLYF
>.|.|TRBJ2-7|TRBV29-1
TGCAGCCTTGAAGCCCGACAGGGAGGATCTCGAGAGCTGTACTTC
CSLEARQGGSRELYF
>.|many|TRBJ2-5|TRBV24-1
TGTGCCACCAGTGATTTCCGGCAGGGCCAAGAGACCCAGTACTTC
CATSDFRQGQETQYF